What follows are 13 T cell receptor beta chains derived from one specimen sequenced in a study of blood T cell repertoires in COVID-19. Assay: immunoSEQ multiplex PCR; the TCRdb copy retains only in-frame clones and omits some. Among 20,000 to 25,000 clones listed, 80% to 95% were seen once. Sample: peripheral blood. These receptors were collected from a man aged 65 to 79 with acute or convalescent COVID-19.

Only one count was recorded for this clone. This chain connects TRBV14 to TRBJ2-7; D may be TRBD2 (5 bases). V dropped 1 base and J dropped 0 bases, with 10 bases sitting between them. Germline assignment: CDR1 SGHDN and CDR2 FVKESK. CDR3 length equals 15 residues. CDR3 nucleotide sequence: TGTGCCAGCAGCCAAGCACAGCGGCCCTCCTACGAGCAGTACTTC. Amino acid sequence: CASSQAQRPSYEQYF.

V is TRBV9 and J is TRBJ2-1; TRBD2 aligns across 12 bases. V trimming: 5 bases; J trimming: 4 bases; junction bases outside the gene matches: 10. The V gene's germline CDR1 is SGDLS and CDR2 YYNGEE. The CDR3 spans 17 residues. CDR3 DNA: TGTGCCAGCAGTCCCCAGGCTAGCGGGAGGGATTACAATGAGCAGTTCTTC. This codes for CASSPQASGRDYNEQFF.

This chain joins TRBV5-7 and TRBJ2-2; D not certain. TRBV5-7 is annotated as an ORF whose role is uncertain. This CDR3 spans 14 amino acids. The V end was cut by 2 bases, the J end by 6 bases, with 11 bases between. In DNA form, the CDR3 reads TGTGCCAGCAGCTTTGACTGGTCCCCCGGGGAGCTGTTTTTT. This encodes CASSFDWSPGELFF.

This chain uses TRBV12-3 or TRBV12-4 with TRBJ2-7; D is perhaps TRBD1 (6 bases). Deletions cut 2 bases from V and 6 bases from J, with 11 bases between. This CDR3 has 13 amino acids. The chain's CDR3 is CASSLIGRGEQYF. The CDR3 DNA sequence: TGTGCCAGCAGTTTAATCGGCAGGGGCGAGCAGTACTTC.

This sequence joins TRBV7-9 and TRBJ2-7; 9 nucleotides line up with TRBD1. Trimming at V came to 5 bases and at J to 4 bases, leaving 12 bases not matched to a gene. Germline CDR1 and CDR2: SEHNR and FQNEAQ (reference sequence). This CDR3 is 16 amino acids long. In DNA, the CDR3 is TGTGCCAGCAGCCTGGGACAGGGCCGGCTTATGTACGAGCAGTACTTC. Protein sequence: CASSLGQGRLMYEQYF.

This clone was observed once. The CDR3 coding sequence is TGTGCCAGCAGGGGGGCAGAGCAAGAGACCCAGTACTTC. Protein: CASRGAEQETQYF. The genes are TRBV2 and TRBJ2-5; weak D call: TRBD1 (6 bases). Germline loops: CDR1 SNHLY, CDR2 FYNNEI. Trimming left V 6 bases short and J 2 bases short, with 10 bases between. The CDR3 contains 13 residues. The full variable domain, rest sourced from reference TRBV2 and TRBJ2-5, is EPEVTQTPSHQVTQMGQEVILRCVPISNHLYFYWYRQILGQKVEFLVSFYNNEISEKSEIFDDQFSVERPDGSNFTLKIRSTKLEDSAMYFCASRGAEQETQYFGPGTRLLVL.

The rearrangement uses TRBV5-1 and TRBJ2-1; 8 bases map to TRBD2. Unmatched junction bases numbered 3, after V lost 1 base and J lost 0 bases. The CDR3 runs to 16 residues. Germline V gene data show CDR1 as SGHRS and CDR2 as YFSETQ. The DNA of the CDR3 is TGCGCCAGCAGCTTGACTAGCGGTATCTCCTACAATGAGCAGTTCTTC. Residues: CASSLTSGISYNEQFF.

V usage is TRBV7-2 and J usage is TRBJ2-1; no definite D call. Germline CDR1 SGHTA, CDR2 FQGNSA. The CDR3 loop spans 14 amino acids. The V gene lost 4 bases and the J gene lost 0 bases, with 7 bases spanning the gap. The CDR3 is CASSSPGSYNEQFF. The DNA of the CDR3 is TGTGCCAGCAGCTCCCCCGGCTCCTACAATGAGCAGTTCTTC.

The CDR3 DNA is TGTGCCAGCAGCCAAGATTTAGTCGACAGCTACAATGAGCAGTTCTTC. As protein: CASSQDLVDSYNEQFF. This chain links TRBV3-1 (or the pseudogene TRBV3-2) with TRBJ2-1, with D possibly TRBD1 on 5 matching bases. From germline, CDR1 is LGHDT and CDR2 YNNKEL (reference sequence). This CDR3 has 16 residues. V lost 0 bases to trimming and J lost 3 bases, with 12 bases between them.

The rearrangement uses TRBV9 and TRBJ1-3; weak D call: TRBD1 (6 bases). CDR3 length: 15 residues. Trimming pared 5 bases from V and 0 bases from J, leaving 12 bases between. Germline lookup yields CDR1 SGDLS and CDR2 YYNGEE. The CDR3 region is CASRLTGDSGNTIYF. In nucleotides, the CDR3 is TGTGCCAGCAGGTTGACAGGCGACTCTGGAAACACCATATATTTT.

This chain uses TRBV9 with TRBJ1-5; no reliable D call. Germline-derived CDR1 and CDR2 are SGDLS and YYNGEE. The CDR3 is made up of 15 amino acids. Trimming stripped 0 bases from V and 7 bases from J, with 14 bases between. The CDR3 loop is CASSVGEGGGQPQHF. CDR3 nucleotide sequence: TGTGCCAGCAGCGTAGGCGAGGGCGGTGGGCAGCCCCAGCATTTT. Variable domain in full (rest from reference TRBV9 and TRBJ1-5): DSGVTQTPKHLITATGQRVTLRCSPRSGDLSVYWYQQSLDQGLQFLIQYYNGEERAKGNILERFSAQQFPDLHSELNLSSLELGDSALYFCASSVGEGGGQPQHFGDGTRLSIL.

This chain connects TRBV21-1 to TRBJ1-5; the table's D call TRBD1 went unverified against the DNA. TRBV21-1 is a listed pseudogene. CDR3 length equals 21 residues. The CDR3: CASSKSSLDRGRGYSNQPQHF. CDR3 DNA sequence: TGTGCCAGCAGCAAATCTTCTTTGGACAGGGGGCGGGGGTATAGCAATCAGCCCCAGCATTTT.

This chain uses TRBV7-3 with TRBJ1-6, with D tentatively TRBD1 (5 bases). The ends were cut back, 2 bases at V and 9 bases at J, with 17 bases in the middle. Germline V gene data show CDR1 as SGHTA and CDR2 as FQGTGA. This CDR3 is 16 amino acids long. CDR3 region: CASSLGALVDGSPLHF. In nucleotides, the CDR3 is TGTGCCAGCAGCTTAGGGGCGTTGGTCGACGGTTCACCCCTCCACTTT.